The T cell receptor (beta chain) described here comes from a study of blood T cell repertoires in COVID-19. About the study: From the United States, Italy and Spain came samples of acute and convalescent COVID-19.

Germline CDR1 is DFQATT and CDR2 is SNEGSKA (reference sequence). CDR3 length equals 11 residues. Trimming left V 4 bases short and J 5 bases short, with 8 bases between. TCRdb's table, derived via immunoSEQ multiplex PCR, lists solely in-frame clones and lacks some. In the table there are some 270,000 clones, around 90% of which are singletons. One Seattle source followed patients from active infection through their disease course. V usage is TRBV20-1 and J usage is TRBJ2-5; no clear D gene. The sequencing input was peripheral blood. The TCR comes from a woman in her sixties or seventies with COVID-19, enrolled during active disease. CDR3 nucleotides: TGCAGTGCTACCGTGACTGAGACCCAGTACTTC. Translated: CSATVTETQYF.